This T cell receptor beta chain was obtained from a study of shared T cell receptors in the human thymus. A note on this clone: This sample also contains other DNA sequences that code for the same CDR3.

The CDR3 totals 14 residues. V lost 6 bases to trimming and J lost 1 base, with 10 bases between them. CDR1 is ENHRY and CDR2 is SYGVKD in the germline V gene. TCRdb's copy holds only in-frame clones and misses some; the assay was immunoSEQ multiplex PCR. The sample records under 700,000 clones, approximately 80% being singletons. This same sample was also taken into another study, of human thymus T cells. As reported in that work: Donor material was obtained from healthy Finnish infants undergoing corrective surgery for congenital heart defects. It was from resections taken during corrective heart surgery that the thymus tissue came. Thymic as well as blood repertoires seemed to favor certain V and J genes unevenly. Related studies noted strongly shared thymic repertoires across unrelated people.

The material sequenced was thymocytes. The origin of this receptor is a boy younger than two with a congenital heart defect. The chain has TRBV10-3 and TRBJ1-3, with D perhaps matching TRBD1 (6 bases). This CDR3 reads CAISETGSGNTIYF. Written as DNA, the CDR3 is TGTGCCATCAGCGAGACAGGATCTGGAAACACCATATATTTT.